The following is a T cell receptor (beta chain) sequence with its context. The target antigen is unknown. The sample originates from a study of T cell repertoires in cytomegalovirus infection. Study-level findings and limits: In two of eight donors, the top clonotype was HLA-C-restricted CMV-specific.

The germline gives CDR1 LNHDA, CDR2 SQIVND (reference sequence). Trimming cost V 2 bases and J 3 bases, with 11 bases left between them. The length of the CDR3 is 15 residues. From the reads, TCRdb called clonotypes with MiXCR, one entry per CDR3 protein. In the table there are about 600,000 distinct CDR3 sequences, more than 20% of which are singletons. Material for sequencing was CD8+ T cells from PBMCs. This chain joins TRBV19 and TRBJ1-5; D might be TRBD1 (5 bases). This TCR was sampled from a human donor in good health (CMV status not recorded). Some clones in this sample may be carry-over from other donors' samples. For the CDR3, the DNA is TGTGCCAGTAGTATAAGAAGACAGCTCAATCAGCCCCAGCATTTT. It translates to CASSIRRQLNQPQHF.